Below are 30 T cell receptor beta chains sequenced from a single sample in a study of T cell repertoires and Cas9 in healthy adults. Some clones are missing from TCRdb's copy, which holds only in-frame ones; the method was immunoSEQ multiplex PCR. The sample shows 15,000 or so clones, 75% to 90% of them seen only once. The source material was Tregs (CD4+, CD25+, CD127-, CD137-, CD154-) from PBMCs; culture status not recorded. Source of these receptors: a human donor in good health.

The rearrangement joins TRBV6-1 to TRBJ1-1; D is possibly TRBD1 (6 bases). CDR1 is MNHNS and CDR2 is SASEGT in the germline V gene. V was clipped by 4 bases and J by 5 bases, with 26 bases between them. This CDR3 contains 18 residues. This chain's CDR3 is CASSGGLLRGRGDTEAFF. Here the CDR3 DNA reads TGTGCCAGCAGTGGAGGACTACTCCGGGGCAGGGGTGATACTGAAGCTTTCTTT.

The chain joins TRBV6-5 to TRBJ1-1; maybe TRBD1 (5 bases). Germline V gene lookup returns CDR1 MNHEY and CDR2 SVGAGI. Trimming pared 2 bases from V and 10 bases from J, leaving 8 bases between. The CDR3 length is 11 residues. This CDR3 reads CASSYGRAAFF. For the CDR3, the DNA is TGTGCCAGCAGTTACGGCAGGGCAGCTTTCTTT.

The CDR3 here is CASSLGQGFTGELFF. CDR3 in DNA: TGTGCCAGCAGCTTGGGCCAGGGGTTCACCGGGGAGCTGTTTTTT. The V and J genes are TRBV5-8 and TRBJ2-2; D might be TRBD1 (6 bases). The CDR3 sequence is 15 residues long. CDR1 and CDR2 from the germline V gene are SGHTS and YDEGEE. Between the trimmed V and J ends, which lost 0 bases and 4 bases, there was a span of 10 bases.

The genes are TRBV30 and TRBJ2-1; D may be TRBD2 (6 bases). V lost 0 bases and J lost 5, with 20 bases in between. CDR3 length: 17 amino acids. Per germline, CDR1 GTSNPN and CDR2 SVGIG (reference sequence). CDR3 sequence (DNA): TGTGCCTGGAGTGTACTCGAGATGGGCGGGGTAGACAATGAGCAGTTCTTC. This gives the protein CAWSVLEMGGVDNEQFF.

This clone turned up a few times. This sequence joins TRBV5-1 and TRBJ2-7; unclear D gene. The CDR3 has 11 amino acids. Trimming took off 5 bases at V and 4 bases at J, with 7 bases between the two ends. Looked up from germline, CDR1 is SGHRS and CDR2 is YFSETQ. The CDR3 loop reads CASRREYEQYF. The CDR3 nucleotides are TGCGCCAGCAGACGAGAGTACGAGCAGTACTTC.

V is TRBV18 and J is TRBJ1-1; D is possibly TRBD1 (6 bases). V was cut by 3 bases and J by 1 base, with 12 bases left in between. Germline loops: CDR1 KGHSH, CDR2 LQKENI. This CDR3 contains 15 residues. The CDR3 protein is CASSPLGHPNTEAFF. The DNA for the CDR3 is TGTGCCAGCTCACCCTTGGGACACCCGAACACTGAAGCTTTCTTT.

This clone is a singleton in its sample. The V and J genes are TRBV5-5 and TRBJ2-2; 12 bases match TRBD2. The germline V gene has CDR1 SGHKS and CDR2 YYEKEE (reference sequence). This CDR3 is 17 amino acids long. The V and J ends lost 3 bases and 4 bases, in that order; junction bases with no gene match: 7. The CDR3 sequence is CASSSRTSGVSTGELFF. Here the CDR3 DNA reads TGTGCCAGCAGCTCTCGGACTAGCGGGGTAAGCACCGGGGAGCTGTTTTTT.

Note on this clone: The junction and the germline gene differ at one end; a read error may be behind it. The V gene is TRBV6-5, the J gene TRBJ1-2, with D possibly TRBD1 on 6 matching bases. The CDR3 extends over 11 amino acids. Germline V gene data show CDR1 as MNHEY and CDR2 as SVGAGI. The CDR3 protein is CAGRGLRSYTF. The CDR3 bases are TGTGCCGGCAGGGGACTCCGGAGCTACACCTTC.

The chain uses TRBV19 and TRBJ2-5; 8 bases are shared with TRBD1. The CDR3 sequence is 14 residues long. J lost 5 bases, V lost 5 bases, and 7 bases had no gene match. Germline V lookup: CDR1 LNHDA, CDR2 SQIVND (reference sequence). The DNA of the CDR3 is TGTGCCAGTAGTGTGGGACAGGCGGGGGAGACCCAGTACTTC. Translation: CASSVGQAGETQYF.

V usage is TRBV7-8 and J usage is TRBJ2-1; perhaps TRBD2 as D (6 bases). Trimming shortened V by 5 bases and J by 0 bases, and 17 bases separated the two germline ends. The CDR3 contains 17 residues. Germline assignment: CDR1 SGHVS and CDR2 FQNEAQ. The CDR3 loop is CASSATPAGSSYNEQFF. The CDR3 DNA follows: TGTGCCAGCAGCGCGACTCCCGCGGGGAGCTCCTACAATGAGCAGTTCTTC.

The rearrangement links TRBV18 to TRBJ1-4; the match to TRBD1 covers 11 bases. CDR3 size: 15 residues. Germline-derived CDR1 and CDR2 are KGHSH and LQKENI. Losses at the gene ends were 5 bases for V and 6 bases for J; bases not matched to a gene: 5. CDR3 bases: TGTGCCAGCTCATTCGGACAGGGGGCAGATGAAAAACTGTTTTTT. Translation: CASSFGQGADEKLFF.

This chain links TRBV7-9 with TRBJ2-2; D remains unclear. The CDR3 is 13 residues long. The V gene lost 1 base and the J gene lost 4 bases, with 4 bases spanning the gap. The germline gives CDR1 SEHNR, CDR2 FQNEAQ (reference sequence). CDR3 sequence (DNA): TGTGCCAGCAGCTTAGTTTCCACCGGGGAGCTGTTTTTT. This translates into CASSLVSTGELFF.

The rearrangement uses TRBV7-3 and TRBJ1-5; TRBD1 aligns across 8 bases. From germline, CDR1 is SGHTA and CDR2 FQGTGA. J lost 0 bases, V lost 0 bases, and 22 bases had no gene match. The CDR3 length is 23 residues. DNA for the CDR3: TGTGCCAGCAGCTTAACACGAGGATTGCAGGGGGCCCCGAAGCAGTATAGCAATCAGCCCCAGCATTTT. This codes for CASSLTRGLQGAPKQYSNQPQHF.

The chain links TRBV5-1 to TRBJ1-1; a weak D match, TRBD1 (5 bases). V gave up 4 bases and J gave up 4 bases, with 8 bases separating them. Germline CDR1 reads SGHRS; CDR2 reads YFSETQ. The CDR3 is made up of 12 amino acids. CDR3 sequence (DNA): TGCGCCAGCAGCCCAGGGTCCACTGAAGCTTTCTTT. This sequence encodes CASSPGSTEAFF. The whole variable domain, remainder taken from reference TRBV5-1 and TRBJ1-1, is KAGVTQTPRYLIKTRGQQVTLSCSPISGHRSVSWYQQTPGQGLQFLFEYFSETQRNKGNFPGRFSGRQFSNSRSEMNVSTLELGDSALYLCASSPGSTEAFFGQGTRLTVV.

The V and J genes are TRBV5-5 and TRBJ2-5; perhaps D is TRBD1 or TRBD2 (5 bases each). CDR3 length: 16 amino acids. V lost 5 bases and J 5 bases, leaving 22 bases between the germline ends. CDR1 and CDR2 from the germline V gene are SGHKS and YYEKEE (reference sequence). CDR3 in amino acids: CASRSGLSIVRETQYF. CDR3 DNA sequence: TGTGCCAGCAGGTCGGGGCTATCCATCGTTCGTGAGACCCAGTACTTC.

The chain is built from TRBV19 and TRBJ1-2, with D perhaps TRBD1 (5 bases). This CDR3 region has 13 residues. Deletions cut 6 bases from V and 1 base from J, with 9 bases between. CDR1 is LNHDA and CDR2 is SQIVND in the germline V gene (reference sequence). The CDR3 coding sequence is TGTGCCAGTAGCCCCCAGGGTAACTATGGCTACACCTTC. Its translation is CASSPQGNYGYTF.

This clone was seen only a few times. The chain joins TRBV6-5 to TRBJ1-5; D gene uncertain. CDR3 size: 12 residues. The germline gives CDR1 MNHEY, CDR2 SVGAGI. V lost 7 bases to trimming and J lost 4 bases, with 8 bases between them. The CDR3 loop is CASNDGNQPQHF. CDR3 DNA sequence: TGTGCCAGCAACGACGGTAATCAGCCCCAGCATTTT.

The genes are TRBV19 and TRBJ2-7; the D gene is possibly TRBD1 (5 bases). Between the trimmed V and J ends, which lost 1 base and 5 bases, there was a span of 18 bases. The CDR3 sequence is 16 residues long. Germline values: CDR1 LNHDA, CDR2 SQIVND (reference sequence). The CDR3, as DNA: TGTGCCAGTAGTATAGGGCCAGGGCGGCCCTGGGACGAGCAGTACTTC. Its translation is CASSIGPGRPWDEQYF. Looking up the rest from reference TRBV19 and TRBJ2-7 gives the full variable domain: DGGITQSPKYLFRKEGQNVTLSCEQNLNHDAMYWYRQDPGQGLRLIYYSQIVNDFQKGDIAEGYSVSREKKESFPLTVTSAQKNPTAFYLCASSIGPGRPWDEQYFGPGTRLTVT.

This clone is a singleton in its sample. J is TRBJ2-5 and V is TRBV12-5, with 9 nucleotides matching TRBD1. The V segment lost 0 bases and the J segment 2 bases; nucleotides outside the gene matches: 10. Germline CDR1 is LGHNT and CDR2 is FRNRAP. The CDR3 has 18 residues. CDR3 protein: CASGLVRQGVNRQETQYF. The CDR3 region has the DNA TGTGCTAGTGGTTTGGTGCGACAGGGGGTAAACAGACAAGAGACCCAGTACTTC.

The CDR3 DNA follows: TGTGCCAGCAGTGAGATGACAGGGGGGAACACCGGGGAGCTGTTTTTT. It specifies CASSEMTGGNTGELFF. V and J are TRBV25-1 and TRBJ2-2; 9 nucleotides match TRBD1. This CDR3 region has 16 residues. The V segment lost 3 bases and the J segment 1 base; nucleotides outside the gene matches: 3. Germline V gene data show CDR1 as MGHDK and CDR2 as SYGVNS.

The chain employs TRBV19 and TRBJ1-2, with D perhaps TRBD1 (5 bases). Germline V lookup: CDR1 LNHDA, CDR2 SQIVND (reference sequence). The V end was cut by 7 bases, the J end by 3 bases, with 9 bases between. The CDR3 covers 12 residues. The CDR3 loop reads CASIQGDYGYTF. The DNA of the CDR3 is TGTGCCAGTATCCAGGGCGACTATGGCTACACCTTC.

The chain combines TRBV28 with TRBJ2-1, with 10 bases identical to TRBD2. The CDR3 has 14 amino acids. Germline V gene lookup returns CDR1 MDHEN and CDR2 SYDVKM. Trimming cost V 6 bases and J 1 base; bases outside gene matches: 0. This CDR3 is CASRLAGSYNEQFF. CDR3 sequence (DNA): TGTGCCAGCAGACTAGCGGGATCCTACAATGAGCAGTTCTTC.

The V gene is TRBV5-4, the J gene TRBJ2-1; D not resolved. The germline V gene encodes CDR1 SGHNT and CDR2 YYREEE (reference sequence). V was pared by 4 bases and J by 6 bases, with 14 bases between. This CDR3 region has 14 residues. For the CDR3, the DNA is TGTGCCAGCAGCCTACGGGCCGCGACCAATGAGCAGTTCTTC. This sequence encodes CASSLRAATNEQFF.

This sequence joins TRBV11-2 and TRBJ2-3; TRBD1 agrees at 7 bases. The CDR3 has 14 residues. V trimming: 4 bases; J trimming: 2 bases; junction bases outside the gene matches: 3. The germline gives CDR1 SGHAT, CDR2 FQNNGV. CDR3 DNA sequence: TGTGCCAGCAGCTGGGGACAGTTCACAGATACGCAGTATTTT. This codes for CASSWGQFTDTQYF.

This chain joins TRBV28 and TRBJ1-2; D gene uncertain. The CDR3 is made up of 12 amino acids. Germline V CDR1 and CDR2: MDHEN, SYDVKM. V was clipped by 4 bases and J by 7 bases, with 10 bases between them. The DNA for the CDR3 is TGTGCCAGCAGTTCCCCCCCTGGTGGCTACACCTTC. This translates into CASSSPPGGYTF.

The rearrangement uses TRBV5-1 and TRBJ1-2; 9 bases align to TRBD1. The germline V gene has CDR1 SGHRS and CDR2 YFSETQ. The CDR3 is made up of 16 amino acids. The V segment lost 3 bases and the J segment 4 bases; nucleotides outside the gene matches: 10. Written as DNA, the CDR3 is TGCGCCAGCAGCTCCTCCGGGACAGGGTGGCGCTATGGCTACACCTTC. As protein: CASSSSGTGWRYGYTF.

CDR3 residues: CAIRGSSGNTIYF. The CDR3 DNA reads TGTGCCATCAGGGGGAGCTCTGGAAACACCATATATTTT. The genes are TRBV10-3 and TRBJ1-3; D gene unclear. The CDR3 spans 13 residues. Per germline, CDR1 ENHRY and CDR2 SYGVKD. Trimming pared 6 bases from V and 0 bases from J, leaving 6 bases between.

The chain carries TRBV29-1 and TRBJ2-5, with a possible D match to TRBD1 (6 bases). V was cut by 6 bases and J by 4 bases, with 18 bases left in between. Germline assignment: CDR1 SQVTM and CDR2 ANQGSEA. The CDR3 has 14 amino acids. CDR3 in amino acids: CSVRRPTGLETQYF. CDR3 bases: TGCAGCGTCCGCCGCCCCACAGGGTTAGAGACCCAGTACTTC.

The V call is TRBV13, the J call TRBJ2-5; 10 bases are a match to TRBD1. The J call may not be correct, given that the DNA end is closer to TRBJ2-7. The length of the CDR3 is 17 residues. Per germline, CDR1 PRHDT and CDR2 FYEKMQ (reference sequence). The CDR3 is CASSTRDRGWRSVEQYF. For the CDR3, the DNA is TGTGCCAGCAGCACTCGGGACAGGGGATGGCGCTCCGTCGAGCAGTACTTC.

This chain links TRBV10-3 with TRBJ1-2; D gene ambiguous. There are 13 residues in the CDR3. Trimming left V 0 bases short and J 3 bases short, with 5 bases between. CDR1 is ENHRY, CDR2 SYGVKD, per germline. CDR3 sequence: CAISESRYYGYTF. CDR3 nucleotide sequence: TGTGCCATCAGTGAGTCACGGTACTATGGCTACACCTTC.